This TCR beta chain comes out of a study of vaccination and CD4 T cells after COVID-19. Background on the study: Testing by nasal swab PCR showed convalescent patients to be SARS-CoV-2 positive; roughly ten were mild and one was severe. For each participant, vaccination comprised two doses of either the BNT162b2 or the mRNA-1273 vaccine. Whole-study results and caveats: Relatively small numbers of convalescent patients were studied, with no early post-infection timepoints included.

Notes on this clonotype: What it recognizes is unknown.

The Oncomine TCR Beta short-read assay generated sequence data from the DNA of cultured CD4+ T cells. MiXCR was run by TCRdb on the PCR reads, yielding one entry per CDR3 protein. This repertoire shows 15,000 to 20,000 distinct CDR3 sequences, roughly 56% found once; its top ten account for about 13%. Specified treatment: roughly 10-day PBMC culture with coronavirus spike peptide pools or control peptides (ViraFEST assay). Convalescent patients tested SARS-CoV-2 PCR positive from March to December 2020, before Alpha, Beta and Delta emerged. The CDR3 has 16 amino acids. With 4 bases clipped from V and 0 bases from J, the junction kept 9 bases outside the gene matches. In germline, CDR1 is SGHNT, CDR2 YYREEE (reference sequence).

The sequenced material came from CD4+ T cells from blood, cultured in vitro. The clonotype comes from a human donor who had recovered from COVID-19. This chain uses TRBV5-4 with TRBJ1-1, with 7 bases aligning to TRBD1. The CDR3: CASSPEGAGVNTEAFF. The CDR3 region has the DNA TGTGCCAGCAGCCCGGAGGGGGCCGGGGTGAACACTGAAGCTTTCTTT.